This entry describes one TCR beta chain. Trimming at V came to 5 bases and at J to 5 bases, leaving 6 bases not matched to a gene. This CDR3 is built from 14 residues. The germline V gene encodes CDR1 SGHVS and CDR2 FQNEAQ. The TCR beta repertoire was assessed by survey-level immunoSEQ sequencing. Method: immunoSEQ multiplex PCR; TCRdb's copy keeps in-frame clones and lacks some. The sample carries 60,000 to 75,000 clones, 80% to 95% recorded once. This chain connects TRBV7-8 to TRBJ2-7, with 10 nucleotides matching TRBD2. The sequence came from a man aged 40-49 years with rheumatoid arthritis. Sequenced sample: PBMCs. The CDR3 here is CASSLLAGDNEQYF. The CDR3 nucleotides read TGTGCCAGCAGCCTGCTAGCGGGAGACAACGAGCAGTACTTC.